A single TCR beta chain is shown here with its context. Its antigen is not identified. CDR1 and CDR2 (germline): SGHVS, FNYEAQ. Trimming pared 1 base from V and 3 bases from J, leaving 13 bases between. CDR3 length equals 15 residues. The record originates from a study of post-analysis software for immune sequencing data. The overall study: Patients with relapsing-remitting, secondary progressive and progressive-relapsing multiple sclerosis courses were all represented.

Study-level points and caveats: A significant reduction in normalized Chao1 diversity was observed in multiple sclerosis patients versus controls. There were several TRBV segments more frequent in patients than controls, and TRBV5-6, TRBV5-1 and TRBV20-1 were among them. Samples from a shared batch, those prepared together, strongly co-clustered by F measure.

Unique molecular identifiers featured in each of the TCR beta cDNA libraries. T cells numbering 1 to 10 million yielded some 500,000 cDNA molecules. Using its own MiXCR run on the PCR reads, TCRdb lists one record per CDR3 protein. The sample lists 450,000 to 650,000 distinct CDR3 sequences; roughly 45% were seen once. The rearrangement uses TRBV7-6 and TRBJ2-7; possible D gene TRBD2, 6 bases. The receptor was derived from a girl aged 10-17 years with multiple sclerosis. Sequences were obtained from blood. The CDR3 sequence: CASSLVGSAHYEQYF. Here the CDR3 DNA reads TGTGCCAGCAGCTTAGTCGGGAGCGCACACTACGAGCAGTACTTC.